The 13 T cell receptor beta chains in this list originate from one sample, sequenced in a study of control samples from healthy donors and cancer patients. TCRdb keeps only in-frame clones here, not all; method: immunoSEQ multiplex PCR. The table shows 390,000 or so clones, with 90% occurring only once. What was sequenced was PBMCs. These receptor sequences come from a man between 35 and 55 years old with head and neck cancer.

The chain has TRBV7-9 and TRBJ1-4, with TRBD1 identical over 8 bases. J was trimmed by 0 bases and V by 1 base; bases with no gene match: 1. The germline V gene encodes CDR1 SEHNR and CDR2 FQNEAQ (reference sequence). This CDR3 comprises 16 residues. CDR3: CASSLGDRSTNEKLFF. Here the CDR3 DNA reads TGTGCCAGCAGCTTAGGGGACAGGTCAACTAATGAAAAACTGTTTTTT. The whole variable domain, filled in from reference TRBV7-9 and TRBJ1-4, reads DTGVSQNPRHKITKRGQNVTFRCDPISEHNRLYWYRQTLGQGPEFLTYFQNEAQLEKSRLLSDRFSAERPKGSFSTLEIQRTEQGDSAMYLCASSLGDRSTNEKLFFGSGTQLSVL.

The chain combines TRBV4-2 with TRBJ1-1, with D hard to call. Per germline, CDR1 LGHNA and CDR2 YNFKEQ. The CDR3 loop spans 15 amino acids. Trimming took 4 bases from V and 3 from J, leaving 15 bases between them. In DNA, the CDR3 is TGTGCCAGCAGCCGCGACCACGAAACGTACACTGAAGCTTTCTTT. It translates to CASSRDHETYTEAFF.

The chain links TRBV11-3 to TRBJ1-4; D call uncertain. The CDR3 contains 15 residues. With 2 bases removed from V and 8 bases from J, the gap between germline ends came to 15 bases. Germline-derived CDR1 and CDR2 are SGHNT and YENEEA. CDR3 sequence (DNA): TGTGCCAGCAGCTTAAGGGCCAGCTGGGGAGAAAAACTGTTTTTT. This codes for CASSLRASWGEKLFF.

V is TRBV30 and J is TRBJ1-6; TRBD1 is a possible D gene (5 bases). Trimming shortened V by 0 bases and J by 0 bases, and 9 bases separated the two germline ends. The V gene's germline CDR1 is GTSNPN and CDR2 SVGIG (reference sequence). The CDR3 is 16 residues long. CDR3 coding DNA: TGTGCCTGGAGTGTCCGAAGGGGCTCCTATAATTCACCCCTCCACTTT. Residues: CAWSVRRGSYNSPLHF.

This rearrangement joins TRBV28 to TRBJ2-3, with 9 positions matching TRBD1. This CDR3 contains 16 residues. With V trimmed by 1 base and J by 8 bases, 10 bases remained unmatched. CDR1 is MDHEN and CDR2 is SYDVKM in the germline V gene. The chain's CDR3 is CASSLYGPGQGGTQYF. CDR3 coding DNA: TGTGCCAGCAGTTTATACGGACCGGGACAGGGCGGTACGCAGTATTTT.

Here the CDR3 DNA reads TGTGCCAGCAGCGTAGGGGTCGGAACCTACGAGCAGTACTTC. It encodes CASSVGVGTYEQYF. The V gene is TRBV9, the J gene TRBJ2-7; D gene unclear. CDR3 size: 14 residues. Per the germline V gene, CDR1 is SGDLS and CDR2 is YYNGEE. With 0 bases removed from V and 2 bases from J, the gap between germline ends came to 9 bases.

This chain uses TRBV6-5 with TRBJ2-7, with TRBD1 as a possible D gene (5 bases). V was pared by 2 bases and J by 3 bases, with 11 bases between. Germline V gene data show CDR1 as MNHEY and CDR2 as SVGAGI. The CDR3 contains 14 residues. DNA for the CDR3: TGTGCCAGCAGTTACGCTCAGGGATACTACGAGCAGTACTTC. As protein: CASSYAQGYYEQYF.

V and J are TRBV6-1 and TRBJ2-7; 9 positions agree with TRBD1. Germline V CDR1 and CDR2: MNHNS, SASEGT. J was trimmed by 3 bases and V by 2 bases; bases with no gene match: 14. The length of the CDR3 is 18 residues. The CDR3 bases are TGTGCCAGCAGTGAATATTTCCTACAGGGGGCGATAAGCTACGAGCAGTACTTC. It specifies CASSEYFLQGAISYEQYF.

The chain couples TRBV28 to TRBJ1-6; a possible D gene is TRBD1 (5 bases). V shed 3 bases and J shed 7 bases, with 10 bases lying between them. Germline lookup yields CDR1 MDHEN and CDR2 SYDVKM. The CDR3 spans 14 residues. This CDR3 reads CASSFGGANSPLHF. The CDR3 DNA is TGTGCCAGCAGTTTCGGAGGGGCCAATTCACCCCTCCACTTT.

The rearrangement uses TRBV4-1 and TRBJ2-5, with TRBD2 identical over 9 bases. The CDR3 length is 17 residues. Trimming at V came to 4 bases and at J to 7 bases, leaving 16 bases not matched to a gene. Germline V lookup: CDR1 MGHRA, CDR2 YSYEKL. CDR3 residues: CASSPKTSGRPPGTQYF. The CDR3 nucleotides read TGCGCCAGCAGCCCCAAGACTAGCGGTCGCCCCCCGGGGACCCAGTACTTC.

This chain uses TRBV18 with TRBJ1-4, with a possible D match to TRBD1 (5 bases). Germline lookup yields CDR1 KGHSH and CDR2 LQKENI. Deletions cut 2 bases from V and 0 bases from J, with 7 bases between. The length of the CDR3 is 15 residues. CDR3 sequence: CASSPDSATNEKLFF. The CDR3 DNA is TGTGCCAGCTCACCAGACAGTGCAACTAATGAAAAACTGTTTTTT.

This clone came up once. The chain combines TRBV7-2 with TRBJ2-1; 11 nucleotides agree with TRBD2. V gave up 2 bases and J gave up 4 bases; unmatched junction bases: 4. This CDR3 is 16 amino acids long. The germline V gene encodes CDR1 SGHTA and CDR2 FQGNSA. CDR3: CASSLKASGGYNEQFF. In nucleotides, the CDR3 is TGTGCCAGCAGCTTAAAGGCTAGCGGGGGGTACAATGAGCAGTTCTTC.

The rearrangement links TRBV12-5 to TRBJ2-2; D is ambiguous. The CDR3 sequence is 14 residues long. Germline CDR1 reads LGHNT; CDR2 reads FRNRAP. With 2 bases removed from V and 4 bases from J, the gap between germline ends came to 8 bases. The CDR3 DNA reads TGTGCTAGTGGTTTGCTCCTGGGCACCGGGGAGCTGTTTTTT. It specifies CASGLLLGTGELFF.